One sample yielded the 21 T cell receptor beta chains listed below, sequenced in a study of shared clonotypes between healthy human individuals. Sequencing was performed with immunoSEQ multiplex PCR; in TCRdb, only in-frame clones are kept and a portion is missing. The data hold some 510,000 clones, with approximately 85% observed a single time. The source material was PBMCs. These TCRs come from a woman aged 40 to 55 in good health. Some clones in this sample may be carry-over from other donors' samples.

This chain uses TRBV15 with TRBJ2-2; 8 bases map to TRBD1. There are 16 residues in the CDR3. Germline V lookup: CDR1 LNHNV, CDR2 YYDKDF (reference sequence). The J segment lost 7 bases and the V segment lost 1 base, leaving 8 bases of the junction unmatched. CDR3: CATSRGDRGSDGELFF. In DNA form, the CDR3 reads TGTGCCACCAGCAGAGGCGACAGGGGATCGGACGGGGAGCTGTTTTTT.

The rearrangement uses TRBV9 and TRBJ2-2, with 12 bases lining up with TRBD1. V lost 6 bases and J lost 4; bases outside the gene matches: 7. The CDR3 spans 16 residues. CDR1 is SGDLS, CDR2 YYNGEE, per germline. The CDR3 protein is CASTQGQGAGTGELFF. The CDR3 bases are TGTGCCAGCACTCAGGGACAGGGGGCGGGCACCGGGGAGCTGTTTTTT.

The V call is TRBV7-2, the J call TRBJ2-5, with a tentative D call TRBD2 (5 bases). The length of the CDR3 is 13 residues. With 3 bases removed from V and 5 bases from J, the gap between germline ends came to 10 bases. The germline V gene encodes CDR1 SGHTA and CDR2 FQGNSA. The DNA for the CDR3 is TGTGCCAGCAGCTTCGCGGGTGGCGAGACCCAGTACTTC. This translates into CASSFAGGETQYF.

This clone was detected many times. The chain recombines TRBV19 with TRBJ2-7, with D uncertain. V lost 5 bases and J 5 bases, leaving 16 bases between the germline ends. Germline V gene data show CDR1 as LNHDA and CDR2 as SQIVND (reference sequence). This CDR3 contains 14 residues. The CDR3 here is CASSAVWGTDEQYF. The DNA of the CDR3 is TGTGCCAGTAGTGCGGTCTGGGGAACTGACGAGCAGTACTTC.

V and J are TRBV7-2 and TRBJ1-6; TRBD1 agrees at 8 bases. This CDR3 contains 15 residues. Germline assignment: CDR1 SGHTA and CDR2 FQGNSA. V was clipped by 6 bases and J by 7 bases; unmatched bases: 8. Written as DNA, the CDR3 is TGTGCCAGCAGATCAAGACAGGGGCGGAATTCACCCCTCCACTTT. It encodes CASRSRQGRNSPLHF. Full variable domain (outside the CDR3, taken from reference TRBV7-2 and TRBJ1-6): GAGVSQSPSNKVTEKGKDVELRCDPISGHTALYWYRQSLGQGLEFLIYFQGNSAPDKSGLPSDRFSAERTGGSVSTLTIQRTQQEDSAVYLCASRSRQGRNSPLHFGNGTRLTVT.

J is TRBJ2-1 and V is TRBV6-1; D is ambiguous. With 3 bases removed from V and 5 bases from J, the gap between germline ends came to 5 bases. Per the germline V gene, CDR1 is MNHNS and CDR2 is SASEGT. The CDR3 is 12 residues long. The CDR3 spells CASSDVHNEQFF. CDR3 nucleotides: TGTGCCAGCAGTGACGTTCACAATGAGCAGTTCTTC.

The chain carries TRBV4-2 and TRBJ2-1, with a tentative D call TRBD2 (7 bases). The CDR3 covers 16 residues. Looked up from germline, CDR1 is LGHNA and CDR2 is YNFKEQ. The V gene lost 0 bases and the J gene lost 2 bases, with 11 bases spanning the gap. The chain's CDR3 is CASSQERGRAYNEQFF. The CDR3 nucleotides read TGTGCCAGCAGCCAAGAAAGGGGGAGGGCCTACAATGAGCAGTTCTTC.

The chain is built from TRBV14 and TRBJ2-1; 9 nucleotides agree with TRBD1. Unmatched junction bases numbered 8, after V lost 1 base and J lost 7 bases. The CDR3 has 16 residues. In germline, CDR1 is SGHDN, CDR2 FVKESK. As DNA, the CDR3 is TGTGCCAGCAGCCAAGTGTGGACAGGGGCTCGGAATGAGCAGTTCTTC. Residues: CASSQVWTGARNEQFF.

The chain joins TRBV7-6 to TRBJ1-3, with 8 bases fitting TRBD1. V was clipped by 3 bases and J by 3 bases; unmatched bases: 10. CDR3 length: 17 amino acids. Germline V gives CDR1 SGHVS, CDR2 FNYEAQ. The CDR3 DNA reads TGTGCCAGCAGCTTCGGACAGGGTCTGGGCGGTGGAAACACCATATATTTT. Translation gives CASSFGQGLGGGNTIYF.

The CDR3: CASSFVRDRGSYGYTF. The CDR3 DNA reads TGTGCCAGCAGCTTTGTCCGGGACAGGGGTAGCTATGGCTACACCTTC. The chain employs TRBV7-2 and TRBJ1-2, with 10 bases fitting TRBD1. J lost 4 bases, V lost 3 bases, and 8 bases had no gene match. The CDR3 length is 16 residues. The germline V gene has CDR1 SGHTA and CDR2 FQGNSA.

V gene TRBV7-9 combines with J gene TRBJ2-7; D may be TRBD1 (6 bases). Germline V CDR1 and CDR2: SEHNR, FQNEAQ (reference sequence). CDR3 size: 16 residues. Trimming took off 5 bases at V and 1 base at J, with 18 bases between the two ends. The CDR3 DNA follows: TGTGCCAGCAGCCCCCTGGGTCAGGGGCCTTCCTACGAGCAGTACTTC. Amino acids: CASSPLGQGPSYEQYF. Combining the CDR3 with reference TRBV7-9 and TRBJ2-7 gives the whole variable domain DTGVSQNPRHKITKRGQNVTFRCDPISEHNRLYWYRQTLGQGPEFLTYFQNEAQLEKSRLLSDRFSAERPKGSFSTLEIQRTEQGDSAMYLCASSPLGQGPSYEQYFGPGTRLTVT.

This clone was detected once. The chain couples TRBV6-6 to TRBJ2-2; 12 bases are a match to TRBD2. Trimming removed 6 bases from V and 4 bases from J; junction bases left unmatched: 3. CDR1 MNHNY and CDR2 SVGAGI come from the germline V gene (reference sequence). The CDR3 runs 15 residues. The CDR3 coding sequence is TGTGCCAGCAGCAAGACTAGCGGGAGCACCGGGGAGCTGTTTTTT. Amino acid sequence: CASSKTSGSTGELFF.

Ten or more counts support this clone. The CDR3 loop reads CASSEESYGYTF. The CDR3 DNA reads TGTGCCAGCAGTGAAGAGTCCTATGGCTACACCTTC. The chain is built from TRBV2 and TRBJ1-2; D unresolved. Germline V lookup: CDR1 SNHLY, CDR2 FYNNEI. CDR3 length: 12 residues. The V gene lost 1 base and the J gene lost 4 bases, with 4 bases spanning the gap.

The CDR3 coding sequence is TGTGCCAGTAGTATAGATCTAGTAGGGATTTATAGCACAGATACGCAGTATTTT. Its protein product is CASSIDLVGIYSTDTQYF. The V and J genes are TRBV19 and TRBJ2-3; D not resolved. The CDR3 runs 18 residues. Germline loops: CDR1 LNHDA, CDR2 SQIVND (reference sequence). The ends were cut back, 0 bases at V and 0 bases at J, with 16 bases in the middle.

The rearrangement joins TRBV7-9 to TRBJ1-1; the D is unclear. CDR1 and CDR2 from the germline V gene are SEHNR and FQNEAQ (reference sequence). The CDR3 extends over 13 amino acids. Trimming shortened V by 2 bases and J by 11 bases, and 15 bases separated the two germline ends. The CDR3 DNA follows: TGTGCCAGCAGCTTATCCGGGCACCAAGGTGCTTTCTTT. It specifies CASSLSGHQGAFF.

J is TRBJ1-3 and V is TRBV28; D not certain. The CDR3 has 17 residues. The ends were cut back, 5 bases at V and 4 bases at J, with 21 bases in the middle. CDR1 and CDR2 (germline): MDHEN, SYDVKM. In DNA, the CDR3 is TGTGCCAGCAGTCCCCCGGACGGGGAGGCGTCGGGAAACACCATATATTTT. This codes for CASSPPDGEASGNTIYF.

This clone came up a few times. This chain joins TRBV19 and TRBJ2-5; TRBD2 matches at 9 bases. CDR1 and CDR2 from the germline V gene are LNHDA and SQIVND (reference sequence). V was pared by 3 bases and J by 7 bases, with 15 bases of the junction left unmatched. The CDR3 has 17 residues. CDR3 residues: CASSIQPLGTSTTTQYF. The CDR3 bases are TGTGCCAGTAGTATCCAACCCCTCGGGACTAGCACTACGACCCAGTACTTC.

This chain connects TRBV6-1 to TRBJ1-2, with 9 bases fitting TRBD1. Trimming cost V 5 bases and J 5 bases; bases outside gene matches: 6. The CDR3 has 14 residues. The germline V gene has CDR1 MNHNS and CDR2 SASEGT. DNA for the CDR3: TGTGCCAGCAGTCAGGACAGGGGCCCTTATGGCTACACCTTC. It specifies CASSQDRGPYGYTF.

The chain links TRBV5-1 to TRBJ2-7; D unclear. CDR1 and CDR2 (germline): SGHRS, YFSETQ. V lost 0 bases and J 1 base, leaving 14 bases between the germline ends. The CDR3 extends over 16 amino acids. The CDR3 is CASSLASARWSYEQYF. In DNA, the CDR3 is TGCGCCAGCAGCTTGGCCTCGGCCCGATGGTCCTACGAGCAGTACTTC.

V is TRBV27 and J is TRBJ2-7; 16 positions match TRBD2. The CDR3 has 21 residues. From germline, CDR1 is MNHEY and CDR2 SMNVEV (reference sequence). V lost 2 bases to trimming and J lost 4 bases; unmatched junction nucleotides: 17. The CDR3 reads CASSLPIKNGTSGRAGYEQYF. The CDR3 bases are TGTGCCAGCAGTTTACCAATCAAAAACGGGACTAGCGGGAGGGCCGGTTACGAGCAGTACTTC.

The genes are TRBV9 and TRBJ2-7, with TRBD2 identical over 8 bases. Germline loops: CDR1 SGDLS, CDR2 YYNGEE. With 4 bases clipped from V and 3 bases from J, the junction kept 9 bases outside the gene matches. The CDR3 loop spans 15 amino acids. CDR3: CASSLDSSGFYEQYF. In DNA form, the CDR3 reads TGTGCCAGCAGCCTTGATTCTAGCGGGTTCTACGAGCAGTACTTC.